Presented here are 9 T cell receptor beta chains from one specimen sequenced in a study of blood T cell repertoires in COVID-19. Produced via immunoSEQ multiplex PCR; TCRdb's table is partial and in-frame only. This table has about 330,000 clones, 70% to 90% appearing once. The sequenced material came from PBMCs or T cells enriched from blood (not recorded which). These receptors all come from a woman aged 18-35 years who had recovered from COVID-19.

This clone was recorded once. The chain joins TRBV3-1 (or the pseudogene TRBV3-2) to TRBJ2-5; TRBD1 matches at 7 bases. Trimming cost V 1 base and J 5 bases; bases outside gene matches: 4. CDR1 is LGHDT and CDR2 is YNNKEL in the germline V gene (reference sequence). The CDR3 contains 14 residues. The CDR3 reads CASSQADRAETQYF. CDR3 coding DNA: TGTGCCAGCAGCCAAGCCGACAGGGCCGAGACCCAGTACTTC.

The genes are TRBV5-1 and TRBJ2-5, with 12 bases lining up with TRBD2. CDR3 length equals 16 residues. J lost 6 bases, V lost 1 base, and 7 bases had no gene match. Germline-derived CDR1 and CDR2 are SGHRS and YFSETQ. The chain's CDR3 is CASSLTQTSGGKTQYF. The CDR3 DNA reads TGCGCCAGCAGCTTGACTCAGACTAGCGGGGGTAAGACCCAGTACTTC. Variable domain in full (rest from reference TRBV5-1 and TRBJ2-5): KAGVTQTPRYLIKTRGQQVTLSCSPISGHRSVSWYQQTPGQGLQFLFEYFSETQRNKGNFPGRFSGRQFSNSRSEMNVSTLELGDSALYLCASSLTQTSGGKTQYFGPGTRLLVL.

J is TRBJ2-7 and V is TRBV5-6; 10 nucleotides match TRBD1. Losses at the gene ends were 2 bases for V and 3 bases for J; bases not matched to a gene: 14. The CDR3 runs to 18 residues. Germline values: CDR1 SGHDT, CDR2 YYEEEE. CDR3: CASSFLTGGHGVGYEQYF. The CDR3 DNA sequence: TGTGCCAGCAGCTTTTTGACAGGGGGCCATGGGGTTGGCTACGAGCAGTACTTC.

The chain links TRBV5-1 to TRBJ2-3; D might be TRBD1 (5 bases). The length of the CDR3 is 14 residues. Between the trimmed V and J ends, which lost 2 bases and 2 bases, there was a span of 9 bases. The germline CDR1 and CDR2 sequences are SGHRS and YFSETQ. The CDR3 loop is CASSLQEITDTQYF. CDR3 nucleotide sequence: TGCGCCAGCAGCTTACAGGAGATCACAGATACGCAGTATTTT.

J is TRBJ1-2 and V is TRBV21-1; the table gives TRBD1 as D, unverified against the DNA. TRBV21-1 is a pseudogene locus. This CDR3 contains 14 residues. The CDR3 here is CASSIKPGQDGYTF. The CDR3 nucleotides read TGTGCCAGCAGCATAAAACCGGGACAGGATGGCTACACCTTC.

The chain uses TRBV3-1 (or the pseudogene TRBV3-2) and TRBJ2-2, with 7 bases aligning to TRBD2. Trimming at V came to 5 bases and at J to 0 bases, leaving 6 bases not matched to a gene. In germline, CDR1 is LGHDT, CDR2 YNNKEL (reference sequence). CDR3 length equals 16 residues. CDR3 nucleotides: TGTGCCAGCAGCAATGAAGCGGGGCCGAACACCGGGGAGCTGTTTTTT. Translated: CASSNEAGPNTGELFF.

This chain joins TRBV9 and TRBJ1-1, with D unresolved. Trimming stripped 0 bases from V and 0 bases from J, with 6 bases between. The CDR3 totals 14 residues. CDR1 is SGDLS, CDR2 YYNGEE, per germline. DNA for the CDR3: TGTGCCAGCAGCGTAGAATCAGTGAACACTGAAGCTTTCTTT. Protein product: CASSVESVNTEAFF.

The chain uses TRBV18 and TRBJ2-3; weak D call: TRBD1 (5 bases). Trimming cost V 4 bases and J 0 bases, with 11 bases left between them. The CDR3 length is 15 residues. The germline V gene has CDR1 KGHSH and CDR2 LQKENI. CDR3 in DNA: TGTGCCAGCTCACGAGAACAGGCGAGCACAGATACGCAGTATTTT. Its protein is CASSREQASTDTQYF.

The chain recombines TRBV11-2 with TRBJ2-1; D might be TRBD1 (6 bases). The CDR3 sequence is 15 residues long. Trimming shortened V by 0 bases and J by 4 bases, and 10 bases separated the two germline ends. Germline CDR1 and CDR2: SGHAT and FQNNGV. In DNA form, the CDR3 reads TGTGCCAGCAGCTTAGAGGGGACACCGTACAATGAGCAGTTCTTC. Protein sequence: CASSLEGTPYNEQFF. Using reference TRBV11-2 and TRBJ2-1 for the parts outside the CDR3, the full variable domain is EAGVAQSPRYKIIEKRQSVAFWCNPISGHATLYWYQQILGQGPKLLIQFQNNGVVDDSQLPKDRFSAERLKGVDSTLKIQPAKLEDSAVYLCASSLEGTPYNEQFFGPGTRLTVL.